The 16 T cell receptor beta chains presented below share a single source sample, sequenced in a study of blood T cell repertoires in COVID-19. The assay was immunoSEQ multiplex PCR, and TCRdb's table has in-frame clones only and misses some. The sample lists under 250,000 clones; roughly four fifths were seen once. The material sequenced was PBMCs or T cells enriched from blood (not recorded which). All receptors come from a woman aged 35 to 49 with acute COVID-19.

CDR3 residues: CASKQTSGRGELFF. Written as DNA, the CDR3 is TGTGCCAGCAAGCAAACTAGCGGGAGAGGGGAGCTGTTTTTT. The chain combines TRBV6-5 with TRBJ2-2; 11 nucleotides agree with TRBD2. The V segment lost 7 bases and the J segment 8 bases; nucleotides outside the gene matches: 6. This CDR3 contains 14 residues. Germline V gene sequence: CDR1 MNHEY, CDR2 SVGAGI.

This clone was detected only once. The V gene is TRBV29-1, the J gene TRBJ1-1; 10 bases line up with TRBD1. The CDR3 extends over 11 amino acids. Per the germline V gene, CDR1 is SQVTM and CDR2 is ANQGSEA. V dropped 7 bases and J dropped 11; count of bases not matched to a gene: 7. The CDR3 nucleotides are TGCAGCGGGACCGGGACAGGGGCGGCTTTCTTT. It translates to CSGTGTGAAFF.

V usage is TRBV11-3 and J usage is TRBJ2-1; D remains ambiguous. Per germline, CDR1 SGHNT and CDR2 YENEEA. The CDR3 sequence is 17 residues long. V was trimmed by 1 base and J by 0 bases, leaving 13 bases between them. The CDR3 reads CASSLGGPVTSYNEQFF. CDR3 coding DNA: TGTGCCAGCAGCTTAGGAGGTCCTGTCACCTCCTACAATGAGCAGTTCTTC.

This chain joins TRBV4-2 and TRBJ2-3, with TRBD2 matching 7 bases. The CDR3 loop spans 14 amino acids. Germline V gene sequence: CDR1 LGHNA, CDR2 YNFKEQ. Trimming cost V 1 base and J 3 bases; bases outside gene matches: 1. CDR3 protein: CASSQGGGTDTQYF. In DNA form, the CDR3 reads TGTGCCAGCAGCCAAGGGGGGGGGACAGATACGCAGTATTTT.

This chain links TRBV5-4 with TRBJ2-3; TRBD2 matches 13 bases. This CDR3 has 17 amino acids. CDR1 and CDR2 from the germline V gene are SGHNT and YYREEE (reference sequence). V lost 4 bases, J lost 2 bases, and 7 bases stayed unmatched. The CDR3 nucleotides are TGTGCCAGCAGCGCAGGACTAGCGGGGGCGACCACAGATACGCAGTATTTT. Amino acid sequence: CASSAGLAGATTDTQYF.

The CDR3 bases are TGTGCCAGCAGTTTAGGGGACAGTGGCTACGAGCAGTACTTC. Residues: CASSLGDSGYEQYF. The chain carries TRBV27 and TRBJ2-7; 7 nucleotides match TRBD1. This CDR3 has 14 residues. After removal of 2 bases from V and 3 bases from J, the junction contained 4 bases not matched to a gene. Germline-derived CDR1 and CDR2 are MNHEY and SMNVEV (reference sequence).

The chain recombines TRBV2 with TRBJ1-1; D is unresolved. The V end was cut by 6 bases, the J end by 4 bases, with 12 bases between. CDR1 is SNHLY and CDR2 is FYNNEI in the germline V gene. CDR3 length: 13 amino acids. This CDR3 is CASREGYPTEAFF. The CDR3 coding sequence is TGTGCCAGCAGGGAGGGCTACCCCACTGAAGCTTTCTTT.

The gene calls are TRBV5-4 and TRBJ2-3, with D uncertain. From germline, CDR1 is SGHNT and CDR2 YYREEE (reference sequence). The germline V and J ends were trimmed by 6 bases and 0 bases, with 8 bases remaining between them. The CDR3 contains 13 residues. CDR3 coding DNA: TGTGCCAGCACCAAAGAGAGCACAGATACGCAGTATTTT. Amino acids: CASTKESTDTQYF.

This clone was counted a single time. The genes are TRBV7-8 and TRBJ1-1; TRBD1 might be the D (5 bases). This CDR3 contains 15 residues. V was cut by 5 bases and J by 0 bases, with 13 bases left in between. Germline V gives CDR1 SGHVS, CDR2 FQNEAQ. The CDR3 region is CASSGVGQMNTEAFF. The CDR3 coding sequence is TGTGCCAGCAGCGGCGTCGGACAAATGAACACTGAAGCTTTCTTT.

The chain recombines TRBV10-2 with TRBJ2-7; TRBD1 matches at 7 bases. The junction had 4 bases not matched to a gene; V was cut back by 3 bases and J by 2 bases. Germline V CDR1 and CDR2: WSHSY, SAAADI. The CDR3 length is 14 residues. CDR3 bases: TGCGCCAGCAGTGATGGCCAGGGGGCCTACGAGCAGTACTTC. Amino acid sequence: CASSDGQGAYEQYF.

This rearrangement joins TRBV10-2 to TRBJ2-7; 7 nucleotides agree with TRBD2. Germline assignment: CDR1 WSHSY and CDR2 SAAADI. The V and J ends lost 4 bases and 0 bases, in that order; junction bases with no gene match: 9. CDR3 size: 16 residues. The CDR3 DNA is TGCGCCAGCAGTGCGCCATCTAGCGGAATCTCCTACGAGCAGTACTTC. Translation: CASSAPSSGISYEQYF.

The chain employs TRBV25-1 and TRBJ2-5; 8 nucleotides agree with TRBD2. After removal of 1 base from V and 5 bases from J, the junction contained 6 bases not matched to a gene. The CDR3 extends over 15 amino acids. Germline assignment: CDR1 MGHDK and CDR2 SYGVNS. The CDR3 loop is CASSESQRERETQYF. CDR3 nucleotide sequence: TGTGCCAGCAGTGAATCTCAGCGGGAGAGGGAGACCCAGTACTTC.

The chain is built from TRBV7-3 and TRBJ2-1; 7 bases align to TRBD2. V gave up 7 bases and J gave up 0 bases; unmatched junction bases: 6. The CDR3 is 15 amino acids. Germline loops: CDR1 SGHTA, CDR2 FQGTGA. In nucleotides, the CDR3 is TGTGCCAGCAAACCCGGGGGGAGCTCCTACAATGAGCAGTTCTTC. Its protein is CASKPGGSSYNEQFF.

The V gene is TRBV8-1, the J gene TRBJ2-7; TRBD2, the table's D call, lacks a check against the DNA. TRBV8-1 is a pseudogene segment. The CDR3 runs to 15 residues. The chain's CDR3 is CGSASAALNWSEQYF. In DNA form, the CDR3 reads TGTGGCAGTGCATCCGCAGCCCTGAACTGGAGCGAGCAGTACTTC.

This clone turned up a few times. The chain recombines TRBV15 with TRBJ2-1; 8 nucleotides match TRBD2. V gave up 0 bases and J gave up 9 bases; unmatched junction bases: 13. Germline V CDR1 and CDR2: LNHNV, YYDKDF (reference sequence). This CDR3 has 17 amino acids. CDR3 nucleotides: TGTGCCACCAGCAGAGACAGGACTAGCCTGGACGTGGGTGAGCAGTTCTTC. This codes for CATSRDRTSLDVGEQFF.

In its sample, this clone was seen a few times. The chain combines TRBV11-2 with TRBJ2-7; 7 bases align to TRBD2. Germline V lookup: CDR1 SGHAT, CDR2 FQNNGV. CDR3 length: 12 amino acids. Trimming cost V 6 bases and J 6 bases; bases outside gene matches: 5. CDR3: CASRREGTEQYF. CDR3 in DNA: TGTGCCAGCAGGAGGGAGGGGACCGAGCAGTACTTC.